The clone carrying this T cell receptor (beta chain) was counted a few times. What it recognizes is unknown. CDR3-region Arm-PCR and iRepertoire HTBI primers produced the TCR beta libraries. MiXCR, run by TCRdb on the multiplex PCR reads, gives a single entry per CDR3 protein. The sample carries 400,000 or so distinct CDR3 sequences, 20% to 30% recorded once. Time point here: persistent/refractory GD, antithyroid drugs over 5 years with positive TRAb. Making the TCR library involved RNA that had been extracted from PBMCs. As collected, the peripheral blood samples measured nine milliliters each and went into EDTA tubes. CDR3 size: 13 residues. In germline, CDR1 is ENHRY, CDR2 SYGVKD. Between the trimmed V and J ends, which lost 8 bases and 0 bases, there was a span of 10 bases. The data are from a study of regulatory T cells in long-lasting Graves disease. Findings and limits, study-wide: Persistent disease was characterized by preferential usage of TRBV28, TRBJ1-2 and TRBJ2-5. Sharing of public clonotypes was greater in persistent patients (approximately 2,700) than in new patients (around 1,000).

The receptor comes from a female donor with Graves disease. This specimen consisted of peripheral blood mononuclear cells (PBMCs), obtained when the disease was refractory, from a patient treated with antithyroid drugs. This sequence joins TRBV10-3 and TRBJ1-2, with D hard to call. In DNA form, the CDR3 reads TGTGCCATCTCGGCGGTAACTAACTATGGCTACACCTTC. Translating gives CAISAVTNYGYTF.